The 28 T cell receptor beta chains below come from one sample, sequenced in a study of T cells in localized non-small cell lung cancer. TCRdb's table, derived via immunoSEQ multiplex PCR, lists solely in-frame clones and lacks some. The profile shows around 1,100 clones, around a third of them singletons. The source was lung tumor tissue, collected before any cancer treatment. Every receptor here comes from a male donor aged 60 or older with stage I squamous cell lung carcinoma.

The chain uses TRBV9 and TRBJ2-3; 8 bases are shared with TRBD2. After removal of 2 bases from V and 4 bases from J, the junction contained 9 bases not matched to a gene. The CDR3 has 16 residues. Germline CDR1 SGDLS, CDR2 YYNGEE. In nucleotides, the CDR3 is TGTGCCAGCAGCGTGACGGGAGGGCGGGGGGCAGATACGCAGTATTTT. It codes for CASSVTGGRGADTQYF.

V is TRBV10-3 and J is TRBJ2-1, with a tentative D call TRBD2 (6 bases). The CDR3 is made up of 14 amino acids. CDR1 is ENHRY and CDR2 is SYGVKD in the germline V gene. V was cut by 2 bases and J by 9 bases, with 14 bases left in between. CDR3: CAISEQRVEGEQFF. The DNA for the CDR3 is TGTGCCATCAGTGAGCAGCGGGTGGAGGGTGAGCAGTTCTTC.

The rearrangement uses TRBV19 and TRBJ2-2; no definite D call. The V end lost 2 bases, the J end lost 6 bases, and 4 bases lay between the germline ends. This CDR3 contains 12 residues. The V gene's germline CDR1 is LNHDA and CDR2 SQIVND (reference sequence). CDR3 nucleotide sequence: TGTGCCAGTAGTATAAGGGCCGGGGAGCTGTTTTTT. Its protein is CASSIRAGELFF.

This chain connects TRBV28 to TRBJ1-5; D ambiguous. The CDR3 consists of 13 residues. V lost 6 bases and J 1 base, leaving 7 bases between the germline ends. CDR1 MDHEN and CDR2 SYDVKM come from the germline V gene. The CDR3 coding sequence is TGTGCCAGCAGCCCGGACAGCAATCAGCCCCAGCATTTT. It codes for CASSPDSNQPQHF.

This clone was counted a few times. The chain uses TRBV7-8 and TRBJ2-7; D is perhaps TRBD1 (6 bases). The CDR3 covers 13 residues. Trimming shortened V by 6 bases and J by 1 base, and 10 bases separated the two germline ends. Germline V gene sequence: CDR1 SGHVS, CDR2 FQNEAQ. The CDR3 region is CASSRDTSYEQYF. The CDR3 DNA follows: TGTGCCAGCAGTCGGGACACTTCCTACGAGCAGTACTTC. Full variable domain (rest looked up from reference TRBV7-8 and TRBJ2-7): GAGVSQSPRYKVAKRGQDVALRCDPISGHVSLFWYQQALGQGPEFLTYFQNEAQLDKSGLPSDRFFAERPEGSVSTLKIQRTQQEDSAVYLCASSRDTSYEQYFGPGTRLTVT.

This clone was counted between two and nine times. This chain uses TRBV25-1 with TRBJ2-7; tentatively, D is TRBD1 (6 bases). CDR3 size: 12 residues. Germline-derived CDR1 and CDR2 are MGHDK and SYGVNS. Trimming shortened V by 6 bases and J by 4 bases, and 10 bases separated the two germline ends. The CDR3 protein is CASRQGLYEQYF. CDR3 nucleotides: TGTGCCAGCAGACAGGGTTTGTACGAGCAGTACTTC.

There are a few counts of this clone. The chain links TRBV2 to TRBJ2-3, with 9 bases lining up with TRBD2. CDR1 and CDR2 (germline): SNHLY, FYNNEI. The CDR3 totals 14 residues. Trimming at V came to 8 bases and at J to 3 bases, leaving 6 bases not matched to a gene. The CDR3 reads CASCRTSATDTQYF. CDR3 DNA: TGTGCCAGCTGTAGGACTAGCGCGACAGATACGCAGTATTTT.

V usage is TRBV11-3 and J usage is TRBJ2-6; TRBD1 aligns across 8 bases. The CDR3 runs to 16 residues. V dropped 5 bases and J dropped 2; count of bases not matched to a gene: 5. Germline lookup yields CDR1 SGHNT and CDR2 YENEEA. CDR3 bases: TGTGCCAGCAGCCCAGGACAGGGTGCTGGGGCCAACGTCCTGACTTTC. Protein: CASSPGQGAGANVLTF.

By sample fraction, this clone is large. The chain couples TRBV4-1 to TRBJ2-1; D is ambiguous. The V end lost 3 bases, the J end lost 5 bases, and 5 bases lay between the germline ends. The CDR3 has 12 residues. In germline, CDR1 is MGHRA, CDR2 YSYEKL. The CDR3 is CASSQANNEQFF. For the CDR3, the DNA is TGCGCCAGCAGCCAGGCCAACAATGAGCAGTTCTTC.

The genes are TRBV2 and TRBJ2-7; 13 bases match TRBD2. The V and J ends lost 5 bases and 6 bases, in that order; junction bases with no gene match: 13. This CDR3 is built from 17 residues. Germline loops: CDR1 SNHLY, CDR2 FYNNEI. The CDR3 nucleotides are TGTGCCAGCAGTCCCGGAGGACTAGCGGGAGTCAGAGGCGAGCAGTACTTC. Amino acids: CASSPGGLAGVRGEQYF.

This clone has just a few counts. This chain connects TRBV4-1 to TRBJ1-5; maybe TRBD1 (5 bases). CDR3 length equals 16 residues. The germline V gene has CDR1 MGHRA and CDR2 YSYEKL. V dropped 1 base and J dropped 1 base, with 11 bases sitting between them. In DNA, the CDR3 is TGCGCCAGCAGCCAAGGTTCAGGGATCAGCAATCAGCCCCAGCATTTT. Amino acid sequence: CASSQGSGISNQPQHF.

This clone was seen a handful of times. This rearrangement joins TRBV9 to TRBJ2-7, with D tentatively TRBD1 (5 bases). The CDR3 is 15 residues long. Looked up from germline, CDR1 is SGDLS and CDR2 is YYNGEE. V was pared by 4 bases and J by 4 bases, with 18 bases between. In DNA form, the CDR3 reads TGTGCCAGCAGCTTTCGTCAGGGCGGATTTTACGAGCAGTACTTC. It translates to CASSFRQGGFYEQYF.

V and J are TRBV19 and TRBJ1-5; D gene unclear. This CDR3 contains 14 residues. Trimming removed 3 bases from V and 0 bases from J, with 6 bases in between. Germline V gene sequence: CDR1 LNHDA, CDR2 SQIVND (reference sequence). CDR3 region: CASSIRDSNQPQHF. The CDR3 coding sequence is TGTGCCAGTAGTATCCGGGATAGCAATCAGCCCCAGCATTTT.

J is TRBJ2-3 and V is TRBV1; the DNA was not used to check the table's D call, TRBD2. TRBV1 represents a pseudogene. The CDR3 contains 15 residues. The CDR3 sequence: CASSQRLAVRDTQYF. For the CDR3, the DNA is TGCGCCAGCAGCCAGAGACTAGCGGTCCGGGATACGCAGTATTTT.

This clone has only a few counts. The chain joins TRBV27 to TRBJ2-3, with D unresolved. Between the trimmed V and J ends, which lost 3 bases and 6 bases, there was a span of 10 bases. CDR1 and CDR2 from the germline V gene are MNHEY and SMNVEV (reference sequence). This CDR3 region has 13 residues. CDR3 nucleotides: TGTGCCAGCAGTTTTATAGGTTCGGATACGCAGTATTTT. This encodes CASSFIGSDTQYF.

This rearrangement joins TRBV29-1 to TRBJ2-5, with TRBD2 identical over 13 bases. The CDR3 extends over 16 amino acids. The V and J ends lost 7 bases and 2 bases, in that order; junction bases with no gene match: 10. Looked up from germline, CDR1 is SQVTM and CDR2 is ANQGSEA. The CDR3 nucleotides read TGCAGCGCGAGGGGTCGACTAGCGGGAGGACAAGAGACCCAGTACTTC. Encoded protein: CSARGRLAGGQETQYF.

V is TRBV19 and J is TRBJ2-3; TRBD1 matches at 7 bases. Germline CDR1 LNHDA, CDR2 SQIVND (reference sequence). With 4 bases clipped from V and 5 bases from J, the junction kept 15 bases outside the gene matches. This CDR3 comprises 17 residues. DNA for the CDR3: TGTGCCAGTAGTAAAGCCTCCCAGGGGGTCAGGGGAGATACGCAGTATTTT. Encoded protein: CASSKASQGVRGDTQYF.

The chain combines TRBV30 with TRBJ2-1; 9 positions match TRBD2. The CDR3 loop spans 13 amino acids. V lost 0 bases, J lost 9 bases, and 3 bases stayed unmatched. Germline lookup yields CDR1 GTSNPN and CDR2 SVGIG (reference sequence). The CDR3 coding sequence is TGTGCCTGGAGTGTACTAGCGGGTGGTGAGCAGTTCTTC. Its translation: CAWSVLAGGEQFF.

A few counts support this clone. This sequence joins TRBV6-8 and TRBJ1-5; 8 positions match TRBD1. The CDR3 runs 17 residues. Germline loops: CDR1 MNHGY, CDR2 SAAAGT. The V segment lost 6 bases and the J segment 5 bases; nucleotides outside the gene matches: 15. CDR3 region: CASRSPGQDLFHQPQHF. The CDR3 coding sequence is TGTGCCAGCAGATCGCCGGGACAGGACCTTTTCCATCAGCCCCAGCATTTT.

This clone was observed a handful of times. The rearrangement joins TRBV28 to TRBJ2-4; the D gene is possibly TRBD1 (5 bases). The CDR3 is made up of 14 amino acids. Germline assignment: CDR1 MDHEN and CDR2 SYDVKM. The V gene lost 3 bases and the J gene lost 6 bases, with 12 bases spanning the gap. The CDR3 loop is CASSLGSQGNIQYF. CDR3 bases: TGTGCCAGCAGTTTGGGCTCCCAGGGAAACATTCAGTACTTC.

The J gene is TRBJ2-2, the V gene TRBV19; tentatively, D is TRBD1 or TRBD2 (5 bases each). The CDR3 loop spans 16 amino acids. Germline assignment: CDR1 LNHDA and CDR2 SQIVND (reference sequence). V was clipped by 4 bases and J by 6 bases, with 18 bases between them. The CDR3 DNA reads as TGTGCCAGTAGTAGATACCCGGGACCCGGCGCCGGGGAGCTGTTTTTT. It specifies CASSRYPGPGAGELFF. Drawing the rest from reference TRBV19 and TRBJ2-2, the complete variable domain is DGGITQSPKYLFRKEGQNVTLSCEQNLNHDAMYWYRQDPGQGLRLIYYSQIVNDFQKGDIAEGYSVSREKKESFPLTVTSAQKNPTAFYLCASSRYPGPGAGELFFGEGSRLTVL.

The V call is TRBV6-8, the J call TRBJ2-7, with 10 bases that match TRBD1. The ends lost 6 bases at V and 5 bases at J; junction bases unmatched: 13. CDR3 length: 16 residues. Looked up from germline, CDR1 is MNHGY and CDR2 is SAAAGT. CDR3 protein: CASRPPGGQGQHEQYF. The CDR3 DNA reads as TGTGCCAGCAGACCCCCCGGGGGACAGGGGCAGCACGAGCAGTACTTC.

The chain is built from TRBV30 and TRBJ1-2; D call uncertain. CDR1 and CDR2 (germline): GTSNPN, SVGIG (reference sequence). V shed 4 bases and J shed 3 bases, with 9 bases lying between them. The CDR3 consists of 12 residues. Here the CDR3 DNA reads TGTGCCTGGACCCCGGACGACTATGGCTACACCTTC. It specifies CAWTPDDYGYTF.

This clone was picked up a small number of times. The rearrangement uses TRBV6-8 and TRBJ1-5, with a weak D call TRBD1 (5 bases). The CDR3 totals 16 residues. V lost 0 bases and J lost 0, with 9 bases in between. CDR1 MNHGY and CDR2 SAAAGT come from the germline V gene. Here the CDR3 DNA reads TGTGCCAGCAGTTACTCAGGGGCCCTTAGCAATCAGCCCCAGCATTTT. It encodes CASSYSGALSNQPQHF.

The chain uses TRBV10-1 and TRBJ2-1; TRBD1 aligns across 9 bases. This CDR3 spans 16 amino acids. The V gene end was trimmed by 0 bases and the J gene end by 9 bases; junction bases not matched to a gene: 9. CDR1 is WNHNN, CDR2 SYGVQD, per germline (reference sequence). CDR3 sequence: CASSESGQGLEVEQFF. The CDR3 bases are TGCGCCAGCAGTGAGTCCGGACAGGGGTTGGAGGTTGAGCAGTTCTTC.

As regards this clone: Sequence at one end of the junction differs from germline and may be a read error. The chain couples TRBV18 to TRBJ1-1, with TRBD1 matching over 9 bases. This CDR3 has 14 residues. Germline V gene data show CDR1 as KGHSH and CDR2 as LQKENI. CDR3 protein: CTSSRDREDTEAFF. The CDR3 region has the DNA TGTACCAGCTCTCGGGACAGGGAAGACACTGAAGCTTTCTTT.

The chain uses TRBV28 and TRBJ2-7, with 7 bases aligning to TRBD1. The V segment lost 4 bases and the J segment 2 bases; nucleotides outside the gene matches: 8. The germline CDR1 and CDR2 sequences are MDHEN and SYDVKM. The CDR3 runs to 15 residues. The DNA of the CDR3 is TGTGCCAGCAGTTACCCTGGACAGGACCCCTACGAGCAGTACTTC. Residues: CASSYPGQDPYEQYF.

This clone was counted only a few times. The rearrangement links TRBV6-8 to TRBJ1-5; 8 bases are a match to TRBD1. Looked up from germline, CDR1 is MNHGY and CDR2 is SAAAGT. V dropped 6 bases and J dropped 4; count of bases not matched to a gene: 8. The CDR3 is made up of 15 amino acids. The CDR3 DNA sequence: TGTGCCAGCAGCACCGACAGGGGCCCGAATCAGCCCCAGCATTTT. It translates to CASSTDRGPNQPQHF.